One sample yielded the 3 T cell receptor beta chains listed below, sequenced in a study of T cells in localized non-small cell lung cancer. Sequencing was performed with immunoSEQ multiplex PCR; in TCRdb, only in-frame clones are kept and a portion is missing. The sample includes approximately 1,300 clones, approximately 20% of them seen just once. Source: normal lung tissue next to the tumor, taken before any cancer treatment. These TCRs come from a man between 40 and 69 years old with stage I lung adenocarcinoma.

The chain is built from TRBV30 and TRBJ1-3; D ambiguous. Germline loops: CDR1 GTSNPN, CDR2 SVGIG (reference sequence). Trimming took off 0 bases at V and 5 bases at J, with 8 bases between the two ends. The CDR3 runs 13 residues. The CDR3 loop reads CAWSVSGRNTIYF. Written as DNA, the CDR3 is TGTGCCTGGAGTGTATCGGGGAGAAACACCATATATTTT.

This clone counts as medium-sized. This chain uses TRBV28 with TRBJ2-2; no clear D gene. Germline CDR1 and CDR2: MDHEN and SYDVKM. V was cut by 2 bases and J by 6 bases, with 13 bases left in between. The CDR3 loop spans 15 amino acids. Here the CDR3 DNA reads TGTGCCAGCAGTTTAGACTTAACGACCTCCGGGGAGCTGTTTTTT. As protein: CASSLDLTTSGELFF.

V usage is TRBV5-1 and J usage is TRBJ2-2, with 12 positions matching TRBD2. This CDR3 is 17 amino acids long. V was clipped by 3 bases and J by 4 bases; unmatched bases: 7. Per the germline V gene, CDR1 is SGHRS and CDR2 is YFSETQ. CDR3 sequence reads: CASSSTSGSDGTGELFF. CDR3 DNA: TGCGCCAGCAGCTCGACTAGCGGGAGTGATGGCACCGGGGAGCTGTTTTTT. The complete variable domain, with remaining parts taken from reference TRBV5-1 and TRBJ2-2, reads KAGVTQTPRYLIKTRGQQVTLSCSPISGHRSVSWYQQTPGQGLQFLFEYFSETQRNKGNFPGRFSGRQFSNSRSEMNVSTLELGDSALYLCASSSTSGSDGTGELFFGEGSRLTVL.